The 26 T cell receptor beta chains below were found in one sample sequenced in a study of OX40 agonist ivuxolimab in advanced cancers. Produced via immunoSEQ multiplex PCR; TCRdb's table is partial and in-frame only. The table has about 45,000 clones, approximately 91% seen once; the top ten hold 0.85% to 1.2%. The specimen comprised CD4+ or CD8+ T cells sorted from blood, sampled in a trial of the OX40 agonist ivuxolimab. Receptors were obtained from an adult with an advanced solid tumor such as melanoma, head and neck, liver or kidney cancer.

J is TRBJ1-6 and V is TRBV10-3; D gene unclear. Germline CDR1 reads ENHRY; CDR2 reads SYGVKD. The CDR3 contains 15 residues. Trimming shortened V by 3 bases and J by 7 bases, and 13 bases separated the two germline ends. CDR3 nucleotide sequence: TGTGCCATCAGTGACCCCGGGGATAACAATTCACCCCTCCACTTT. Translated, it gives CAISDPGDNNSPLHF.

The DNA of the CDR3 is TGTGCCAGCAGCTCGGGACAGACAAGGGGACGCGGTGGCTACACCTTC. Its translation: CASSSGQTRGRGGYTF. The chain couples TRBV7-2 to TRBJ1-2; TRBD1 matches at 7 bases. V shed 4 bases and J 7 bases; nucleotides not matched to a gene: 15. The CDR3 has 16 amino acids. The germline CDR1 and CDR2 sequences are SGHTA and FQGNSA. Looking up the rest from reference TRBV7-2 and TRBJ1-2 gives the full variable domain: GAGVSQSPSNKVTEKGKDVELRCDPISGHTALYWYRQSLGQGLEFLIYFQGNSAPDKSGLPSDRFSAERTGGSVSTLTIQRTQQEDSAVYLCASSSGQTRGRGGYTFGSGTRLTVV.

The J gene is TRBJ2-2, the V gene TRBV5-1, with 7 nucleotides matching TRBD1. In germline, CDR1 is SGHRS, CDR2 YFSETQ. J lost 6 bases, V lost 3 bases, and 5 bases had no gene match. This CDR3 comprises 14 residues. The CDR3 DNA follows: TGCGCCAGCAGCTCCGGGACAGCCCCCGGGGAGCTGTTTTTT. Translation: CASSSGTAPGELFF. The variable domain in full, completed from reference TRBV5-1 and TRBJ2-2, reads KAGVTQTPRYLIKTRGQQVTLSCSPISGHRSVSWYQQTPGQGLQFLFEYFSETQRNKGNFPGRFSGRQFSNSRSEMNVSTLELGDSALYLCASSSGTAPGELFFGEGSRLTVL.

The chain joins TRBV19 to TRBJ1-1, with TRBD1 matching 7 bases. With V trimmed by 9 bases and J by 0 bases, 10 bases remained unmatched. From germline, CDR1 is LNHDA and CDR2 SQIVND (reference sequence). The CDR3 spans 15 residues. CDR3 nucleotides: TGTGCCAGCCGGACAGGTGGAACCTTGAACACTGAAGCTTTCTTT. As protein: CASRTGGTLNTEAFF.

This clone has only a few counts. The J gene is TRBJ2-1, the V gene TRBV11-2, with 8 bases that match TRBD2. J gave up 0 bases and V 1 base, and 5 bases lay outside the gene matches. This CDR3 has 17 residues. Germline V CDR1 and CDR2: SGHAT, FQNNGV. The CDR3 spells CASSLGTSGYSYNEQFF. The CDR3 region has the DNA TGTGCCAGCAGCTTAGGTACTAGCGGTTACTCCTACAATGAGCAGTTCTTC.

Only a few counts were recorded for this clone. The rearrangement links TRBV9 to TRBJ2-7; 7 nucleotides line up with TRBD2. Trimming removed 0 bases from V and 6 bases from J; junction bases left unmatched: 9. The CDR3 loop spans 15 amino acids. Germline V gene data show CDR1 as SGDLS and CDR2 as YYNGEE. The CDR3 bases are TGTGCCAGCAGCGTAGACCCCCCGGGGGGTGGCGAGCAGTACTTC. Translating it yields CASSVDPPGGGEQYF.

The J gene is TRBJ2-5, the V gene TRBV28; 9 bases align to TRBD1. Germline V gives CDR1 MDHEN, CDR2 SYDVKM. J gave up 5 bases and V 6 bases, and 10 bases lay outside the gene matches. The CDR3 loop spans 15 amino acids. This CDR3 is CASSTGGTFFETQYF. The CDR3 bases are TGTGCCAGCAGCACAGGGGGCACGTTTTTTGAGACCCAGTACTTC.

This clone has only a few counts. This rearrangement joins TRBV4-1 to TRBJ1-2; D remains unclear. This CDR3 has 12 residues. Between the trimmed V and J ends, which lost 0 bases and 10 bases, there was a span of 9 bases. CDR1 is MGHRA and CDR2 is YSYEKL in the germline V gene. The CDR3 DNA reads TGCGCCAGCAGCCAAGATTTCAGCCTCTACACCTTC. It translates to CASSQDFSLYTF.

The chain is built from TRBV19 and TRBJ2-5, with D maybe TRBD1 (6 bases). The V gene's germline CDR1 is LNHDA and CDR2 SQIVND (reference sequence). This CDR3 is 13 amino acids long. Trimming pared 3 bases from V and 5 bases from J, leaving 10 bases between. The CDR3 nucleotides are TGTGCCAGTAGTATCAGGGGTGGCGAGACCCAGTACTTC. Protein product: CASSIRGGETQYF.

DNA of the CDR3: TGTGCCTGGAGTGTACGGGGGGCGGCCAAAAACATTCAGTACTTC. Protein: CAWSVRGAAKNIQYF. This chain links TRBV30 with TRBJ2-4; possibly TRBD2 for D (7 bases). Germline CDR1 is GTSNPN and CDR2 is SVGIG (reference sequence). V lost 0 bases, J lost 1 base, and 10 bases lay in between. CDR3 size: 15 residues.

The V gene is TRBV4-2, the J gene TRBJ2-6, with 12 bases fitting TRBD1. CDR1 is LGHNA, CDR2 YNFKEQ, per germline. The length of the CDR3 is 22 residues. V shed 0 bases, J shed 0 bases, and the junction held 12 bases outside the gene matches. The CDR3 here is CASSQETGTGGNWDSGANVLTF. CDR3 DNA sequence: TGTGCCAGCAGCCAAGAAACCGGGACAGGGGGCAATTGGGACTCTGGGGCCAACGTCCTGACTTTC.

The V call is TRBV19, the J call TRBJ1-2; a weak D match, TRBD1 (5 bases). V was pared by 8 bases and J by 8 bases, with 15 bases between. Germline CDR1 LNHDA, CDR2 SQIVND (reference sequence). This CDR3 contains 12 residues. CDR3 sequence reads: CASGRRDWGYTF. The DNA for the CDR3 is TGTGCCAGTGGGCGTCGGGACTGGGGCTACACCTTC.

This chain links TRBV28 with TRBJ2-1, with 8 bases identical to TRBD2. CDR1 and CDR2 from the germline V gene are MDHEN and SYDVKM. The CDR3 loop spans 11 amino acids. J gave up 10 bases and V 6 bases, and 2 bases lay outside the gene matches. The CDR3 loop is CASRLAAEQFF. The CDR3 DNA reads TGTGCCAGCAGACTAGCGGCGGAGCAGTTCTTC.

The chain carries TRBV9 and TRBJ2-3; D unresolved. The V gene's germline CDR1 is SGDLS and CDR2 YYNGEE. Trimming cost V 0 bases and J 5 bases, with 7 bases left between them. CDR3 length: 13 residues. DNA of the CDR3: TGTGCCAGCAGCGTAGGGGTTGGAGATACGCAGTATTTT. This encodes CASSVGVGDTQYF.

Here the CDR3 reads CASSLIRAGTQYF. The DNA for the CDR3 is TGTGCCAGCAGCTTAATCAGGGCAGGGACGCAGTATTTT. The V and J genes are TRBV7-2 and TRBJ2-3; D perhaps matches TRBD1 (5 bases). The CDR3 has 13 amino acids. Germline lookup yields CDR1 SGHTA and CDR2 FQGNSA. V was pared by 2 bases and J by 9 bases, with 12 bases between.

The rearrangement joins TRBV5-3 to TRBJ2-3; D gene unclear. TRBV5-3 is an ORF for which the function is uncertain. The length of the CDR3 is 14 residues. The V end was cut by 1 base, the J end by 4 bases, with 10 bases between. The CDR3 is CARSLPVGPDTQYF. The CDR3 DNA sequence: TGTGCCAGAAGCTTGCCAGTGGGCCCAGATACGCAGTATTTT.

The CDR3 is CASSLYHEQFF. In DNA form, the CDR3 reads TGTGCCAGCAGTTTATACCATGAGCAGTTCTTC. The gene calls are TRBV27 and TRBJ2-1, with D hard to call. V dropped 1 base and J dropped 8 bases, with 3 bases sitting between them. CDR3 length equals 11 residues. Germline assignment: CDR1 MNHEY and CDR2 SMNVEV (reference sequence).

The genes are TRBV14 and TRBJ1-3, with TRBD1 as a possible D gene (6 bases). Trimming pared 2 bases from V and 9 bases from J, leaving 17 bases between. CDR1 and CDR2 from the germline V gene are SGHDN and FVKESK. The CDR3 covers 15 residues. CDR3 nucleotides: TGTGCCAGCAGCCAAAGCCGGGGGGCGACGGGCACCATATATTTT. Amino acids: CASSQSRGATGTIYF.

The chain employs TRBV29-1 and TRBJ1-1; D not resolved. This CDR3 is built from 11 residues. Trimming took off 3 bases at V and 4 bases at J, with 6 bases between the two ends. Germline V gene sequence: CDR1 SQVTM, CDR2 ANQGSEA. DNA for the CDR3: TGCAGCGTTGAGTCGGGCACTGAAGCTTTCTTT. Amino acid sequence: CSVESGTEAFF.

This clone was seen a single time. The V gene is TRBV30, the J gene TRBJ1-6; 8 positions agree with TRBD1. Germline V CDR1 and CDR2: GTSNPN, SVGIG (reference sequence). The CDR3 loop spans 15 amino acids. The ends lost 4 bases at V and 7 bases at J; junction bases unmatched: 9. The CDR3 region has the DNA TGTGCCTGGACCCGGACAGGGACCGGGAATTCACCCCTCCACTTT. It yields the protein CAWTRTGTGNSPLHF.

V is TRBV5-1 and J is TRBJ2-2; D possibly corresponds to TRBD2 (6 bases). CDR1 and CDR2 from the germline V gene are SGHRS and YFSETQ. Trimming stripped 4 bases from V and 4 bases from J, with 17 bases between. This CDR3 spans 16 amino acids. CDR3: CASSRGIRGGTGELFF. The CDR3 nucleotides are TGCGCCAGCAGCCGGGGGATCCGGGGCGGCACCGGGGAGCTGTTTTTT.

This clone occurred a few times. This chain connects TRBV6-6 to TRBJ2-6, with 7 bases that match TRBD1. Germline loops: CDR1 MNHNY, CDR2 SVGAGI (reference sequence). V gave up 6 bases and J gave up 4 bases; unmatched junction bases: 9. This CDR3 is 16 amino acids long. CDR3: CASRTRQGAGANVLTF. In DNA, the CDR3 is TGTGCCAGCAGGACCAGACAGGGCGCAGGGGCCAACGTCCTGACTTTC.

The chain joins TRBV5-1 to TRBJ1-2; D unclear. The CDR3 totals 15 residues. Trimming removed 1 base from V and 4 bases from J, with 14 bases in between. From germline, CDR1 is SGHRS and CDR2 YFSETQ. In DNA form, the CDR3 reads TGCGCCAGCAGCTTGACCGTTACCCCACCCTATGGCTACACCTTC. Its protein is CASSLTVTPPYGYTF. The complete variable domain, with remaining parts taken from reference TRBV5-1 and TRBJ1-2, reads KAGVTQTPRYLIKTRGQQVTLSCSPISGHRSVSWYQQTPGQGLQFLFEYFSETQRNKGNFPGRFSGRQFSNSRSEMNVSTLELGDSALYLCASSLTVTPPYGYTFGSGTRLTVV.

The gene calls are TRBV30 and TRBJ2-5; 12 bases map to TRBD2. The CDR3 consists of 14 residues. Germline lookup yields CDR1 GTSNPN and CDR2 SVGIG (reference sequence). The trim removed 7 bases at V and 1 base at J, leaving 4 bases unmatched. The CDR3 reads CALTSGRIQETQYF. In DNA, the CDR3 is TGTGCCTTGACTAGCGGGAGAATCCAAGAGACCCAGTACTTC.

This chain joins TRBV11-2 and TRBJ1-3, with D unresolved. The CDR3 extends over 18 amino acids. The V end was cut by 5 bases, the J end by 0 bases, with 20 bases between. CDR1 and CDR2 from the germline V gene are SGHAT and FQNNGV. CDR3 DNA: TGTGCCAGCAGCCGCTTTCGTACGACTGAGAGCTCTGGAAACACCATATATTTT. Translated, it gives CASSRFRTTESSGNTIYF.

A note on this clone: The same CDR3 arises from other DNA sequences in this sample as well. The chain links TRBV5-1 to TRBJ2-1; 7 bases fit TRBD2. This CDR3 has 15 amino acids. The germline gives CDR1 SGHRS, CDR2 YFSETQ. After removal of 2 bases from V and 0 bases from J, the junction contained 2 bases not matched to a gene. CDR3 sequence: CASSLAGSSYNEQFF. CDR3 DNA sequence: TGCGCCAGCAGCTTAGCGGGGTCCTCCTACAATGAGCAGTTCTTC.